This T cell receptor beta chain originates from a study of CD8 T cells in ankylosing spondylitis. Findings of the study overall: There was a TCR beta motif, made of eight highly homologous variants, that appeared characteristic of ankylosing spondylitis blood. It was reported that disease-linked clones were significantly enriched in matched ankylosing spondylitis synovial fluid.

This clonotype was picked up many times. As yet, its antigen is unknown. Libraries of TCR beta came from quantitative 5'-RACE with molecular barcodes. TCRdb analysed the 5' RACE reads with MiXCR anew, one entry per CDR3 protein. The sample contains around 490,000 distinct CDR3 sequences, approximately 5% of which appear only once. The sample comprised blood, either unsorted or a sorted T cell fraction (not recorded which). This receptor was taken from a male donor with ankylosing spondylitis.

The CDR3 coding sequence is TGCGCCAGCAGCGCTTCGTCGGGTGGAAACACCATATATTTT. It codes for CASSASSGGNTIYF. The chain uses TRBV4-3 and TRBJ1-3; no firm D call. CDR1 is LGHNA, CDR2 YSLEER, per germline. V was shortened by 5 bases and J by 3 bases, with 11 bases between the two germline ends. The CDR3 has 14 amino acids.